This entry features one TCR beta chain sequence. The data belong to a study of early T cells in non-severe SARS-CoV-2 infection. CDR1 KGHSH and CDR2 LQKENI come from the germline V gene. The length of the CDR3 is 15 residues. V was clipped by 3 bases and J by 3 bases, with 14 bases between them. TCRdb analysed the 5' RACE reads with MiXCR anew, one entry per CDR3 protein. The table shows approximately 85,000 distinct CDR3 sequences, with 12% occurring only once. This receptor was identified in an adult who was a healthcare worker with PCR-confirmed SARS-CoV-2 infection or an uninfected control (not recorded which). Specimen: whole blood. J is TRBJ2-5 and V is TRBV18; D might be TRBD1 (6 bases). The CDR3 sequence is CASSPTGNWEETQYF. CDR3 coding DNA: TGTGCCAGCTCACCTACAGGGAACTGGGAAGAGACCCAGTACTTC. Using reference TRBV18 and TRBJ2-5 for the parts outside the CDR3, the full variable domain is NAGVMQNPRHLVRRRGQEARLRCSPMKGHSHVYWYRQLPEEGLKFMVYLQKENIIDESGMPKERFSAEFPKEGPSILRIQQVVRGDSAAYFCASSPTGNWEETQYFGPGTRLLVL.